Below are 8 T cell receptor beta chains sequenced from a single sample in a study of identifying expanded T cells in peripheral blood. Profiled with immunoSEQ multiplex PCR; TCRdb holds only in-frame clones, not every one. The sample has about 130,000 clones; 75% to 90% are singletons. The specimen sequenced was blood. Source of these receptors: a person between 18 and 69 years old in good health.

This clone was counted between two and nine times. V and J are TRBV23-1 and TRBJ2-5, with TRBD2 matching over 8 bases. TRBV23-1 is identified as an open reading frame with a role that is uncertain. The CDR3 extends over 19 amino acids. With V trimmed by 3 bases and J by 7 bases, 22 bases remained unmatched. For the CDR3, the DNA is TGCGCCAGCAGTCAGCGACCCCGGGGGGGCTTAGTCTTAGGGGGGACCCAGTACTTC. Its translation is CASSQRPRGGLVLGGTQYF.

In the case of this clone: The same CDR3 arises from other DNA sequences in this sample as well. V and J are TRBV18 and TRBJ2-3, with D unclear. CDR1 and CDR2 from the germline V gene are KGHSH and LQKENI. This CDR3 region has 13 residues. Trimming shortened V by 3 bases and J by 6 bases, and 10 bases separated the two germline ends. The DNA for the CDR3 is TGTGCCAGCTCACCGCCCACTTTGGATACGCAGTATTTT. Translation gives CASSPPTLDTQYF.

This chain uses TRBV27 with TRBJ2-2, with 9 bases that match TRBD2. CDR3 length: 18 residues. With 2 bases clipped from V and 2 bases from J, the junction kept 9 bases outside the gene matches. Germline V gene sequence: CDR1 MNHEY, CDR2 SMNVEV (reference sequence). CDR3 DNA: TGTGCCAGCAGTTTAGGGGGGGGACTAGCCACTAACACCGGGGAGCTGTTTTTT. It encodes CASSLGGGLATNTGELFF.

The chain links TRBV7-3 to TRBJ2-1, with D perhaps given as TRBD1 or TRBD2 (5 bases each). CDR3 length: 14 amino acids. Germline CDR1 is SGHTA and CDR2 is FQGTGA. Trimming cost V 0 bases and J 11 bases, with 14 bases left between them. The CDR3 coding sequence is TGTGCCAGCAGCTTAACCGGGACCAAGAACCAGCAGTTCTTC. Protein: CASSLTGTKNQQFF. The full variable domain, in which reference TRBV7-3 and TRBJ2-1 provide the parts outside the CDR3, is GAGVSQTPSNKVTEKGKYVELRCDPISGHTALYWYRQSLGQGPEFLIYFQGTGAADDSGLPNDRFFAVRPEGSVSTLKIQRTERGDSAVYLCASSLTGTKNQQFFGPGTRLTVL.

The chain carries TRBV7-9 and TRBJ1-1, with 7 bases fitting TRBD1. Losses at the gene ends were 1 base for V and 4 bases for J; bases not matched to a gene: 6. The CDR3 is 15 residues long. The germline V gene encodes CDR1 SEHNR and CDR2 FQNEAQ (reference sequence). The CDR3 is CASSLVGAGGTEAFF. The CDR3 DNA reads TGTGCCAGCAGCTTAGTGGGCGCAGGGGGCACTGAAGCTTTCTTT.

This clone came up once. The V call is TRBV7-2, the J call TRBJ2-7; a possible D gene is TRBD1 (6 bases). CDR3 length: 14 amino acids. Trimming left V 2 bases short and J 4 bases short, with 12 bases between. CDR1 and CDR2 from the germline V gene are SGHTA and FQGNSA. This CDR3 is CASSLLVDSYEQYF. CDR3 in DNA: TGTGCCAGCAGCTTACTCGTGGACAGTTACGAGCAGTACTTC. The full variable domain, its missing parts supplied by reference TRBV7-2 and TRBJ2-7, is GAGVSQSPSNKVTEKGKDVELRCDPISGHTALYWYRQSLGQGLEFLIYFQGNSAPDKSGLPSDRFSAERTGGSVSTLTIQRTQQEDSAVYLCASSLLVDSYEQYFGPGTRLTVT.

The chain joins TRBV27 to TRBJ1-1, with unresolved D. CDR1 is MNHEY, CDR2 SMNVEV, per germline (reference sequence). The CDR3 is 13 residues long. V was clipped by 4 bases and J by 3 bases, with 9 bases between them. CDR3 coding DNA: TGTGCCAGCAGTTCACGGAGGGACACTGAAGCTTTCTTT. Translation: CASSSRRDTEAFF.

The gene calls are TRBV28 and TRBJ2-5; tentative D call: TRBD1 (7 bases). In germline, CDR1 is MDHEN, CDR2 SYDVKM. CDR3 length: 15 residues. V lost 1 base and J 5 bases, leaving 14 bases between the germline ends. The CDR3 region has the DNA TGTGCCAGCAGTTTATTTGTCAGGGGGGAGGAGACCCAGTACTTC. Its translation is CASSLFVRGEETQYF.